This T cell receptor (beta chain) was found in a study of blood T cell repertoires in COVID-19. Study details: Samples taken during acute and convalescent COVID-19 were collected in the United States, Italy and Spain. PBMCs, B-cell-depleted T cells, or T cells provided the cDNA or gDNA that made up the material.

This CDR3 spans 16 amino acids. Trimming removed 2 bases from V and 7 bases from J, with 15 bases in between. CDR1 is SNHLY, CDR2 FYNNEI, per germline. Under the authors' procedure: The authors estimated nucleated cell counts from reference gene primer amplification. The data were produced by immunoSEQ multiplex PCR, yet TCRdb's version contains in-frame clones alone and is incomplete. The D gene and trimming were derived from the DNA, and the V and J assignments and clone size from that table. The sample shows some 270,000 clones, 80% to 90% of them seen only once. The sequenced sample consisted of peripheral blood. The origin of this receptor is a man aged 25-45 years with acute or convalescent COVID-19. The V call is TRBV2, the J call TRBJ1-6; no clear D. For the CDR3, the DNA is TGTGCCAGCAGTGAAATTAGCAGAGCGGAAAATTCACCCCTCCACTTT. Residues: CASSEISRAENSPLHF. Looking up the rest from reference TRBV2 and TRBJ1-6 gives the full variable domain: EPEVTQTPSHQVTQMGQEVILRCVPISNHLYFYWYRQILGQKVEFLVSFYNNEISEKSEIFDDQFSVERPDGSNFTLKIRSTKLEDSAMYFCASSEISRAENSPLHFGNGTRLTVT.